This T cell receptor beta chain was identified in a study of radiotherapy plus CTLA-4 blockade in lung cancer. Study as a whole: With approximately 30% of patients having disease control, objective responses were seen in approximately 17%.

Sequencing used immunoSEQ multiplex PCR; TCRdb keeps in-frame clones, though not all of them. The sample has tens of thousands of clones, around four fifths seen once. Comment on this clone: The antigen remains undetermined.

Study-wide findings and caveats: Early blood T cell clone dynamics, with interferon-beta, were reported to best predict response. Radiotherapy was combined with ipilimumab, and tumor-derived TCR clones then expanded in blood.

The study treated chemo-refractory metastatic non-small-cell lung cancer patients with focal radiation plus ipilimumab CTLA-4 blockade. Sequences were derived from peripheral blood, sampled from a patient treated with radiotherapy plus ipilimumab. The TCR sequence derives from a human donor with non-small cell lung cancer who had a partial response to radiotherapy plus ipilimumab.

CDR3 sequence (DNA): TGTGCCAGCAGTCCCGGCCCTATAGGGACAGTTGAAAAACTGTTTTTT. Translated, it gives CASSPGPIGTVEKLFF. The chain employs TRBV28 and TRBJ1-4; 7 bases fit TRBD1. Germline V gives CDR1 MDHEN, CDR2 SYDVKM. The CDR3 has 16 residues. Trimming at V came to 5 bases and at J to 7 bases, leaving 13 bases not matched to a gene.